The rows below give T cell receptor beta chains drawn from one sample of a study of blood T cells in healthy people across ages. MiXCR, run by TCRdb on the 5' RACE reads, gives a single entry per CDR3 protein. The sample carries around 900,000 distinct CDR3 sequences, roughly 50% recorded once. Sequences were obtained from blood. The receptors were gathered from a woman aged 60 to 75 in good health. CDR3s include the opening cysteine and the closing phenylalanine or tryptophan. D genes are given only for firm matches. Clone size is stated in some rows and not others, as once, few, many or a class when expanded.

d_call cdr3_length j_call v_call clone_size cdr3_nt cdr3_aa
TRBD2 15 TRBJ2-5 TRBV12-5 NA TGTGCTAGTGCCCCGGGACTAGCGGGAGGGGATGAGCAGTACTTC CASAPGLAGGDEQYF
NA 11 TRBJ2-5 TRBV12-3/TRBV12-4 NA TGTGCCAGCAGAAGAAGGGAGACCCAGTACTTC CASRRRETQYF
TRBD1 14 TRBJ2-1 TRBV5-1 NA TGCGCCAGCAACACAGGGGCCAGGAACCATGAGCAGTTCTTC CASNTGARNHEQFF
NA 16 TRBJ2-3 TRBV7-9 NA TGTGCCAGCAGTCGATGGCCCCAGGGCCTCACAGATACGCAGTATTTT CASSRWPQGLTDTQYF
NA 15 TRBJ1-1 TRBV5-1 NA TGCGCCAGCAGCTTGATTCGGGGGTGGAACACAGAAGCTTTCTTT CASSLIRGWNTEAFF
NA 16 TRBJ1-4 TRBV6-2/TRBV6-3 NA TGTGCCAGCTCAGCGCACCCCGTTGGGACTAATGAAAAACTGTTTTTT CASSAHPVGTNEKLFF
NA 13 TRBJ2-7 TRBV18 NA TGTGCCAGCTCACCCGCAATAGGCTACGAGCAGTACTTC CASSPAIGYEQYF
TRBD1 16 TRBJ2-5 TRBV4-1 few TGCGCCAGCAGCCAACCGACCGACAGGGCATGGCAGACCCAGTACTTC CASSQPTDRAWQTQYF
NA 15 TRBJ2-7 TRBV6-1 few TGTGCCAGCAGGCCCGGGACCGCGATCGCCTACGAGCAGTACTTC CASRPGTAIAYEQYF
TRBD1 13 TRBJ1-4 TRBV6-1 NA TGTGCCAGCGACGACAGGGGCAATGAAAAACTGTTTTTT CASDDRGNEKLFF
NA 15 TRBJ1-5 TRBV12-3/TRBV12-4 NA TGTGCCAGCAGACCCCAGGGTGGACGCAATCAGCCCCAGCATTTT CASRPQGGRNQPQHF
TRBD1 15 TRBJ2-1 TRBV6-5 NA TGTGCCAGCAGACCAGACAGGGGGCTCGGAAATGAGCAGTTCTTC CASRPDRGLGNEQFF
TRBD1 14 TRBJ2-7 TRBV7-2 NA TGTGCCAGCAGCAAGGACAGGGGGCGGTTCGAGCAGTACTTC CASSKDRGRFEQYF
TRBD1 16 TRBJ2-3 TRBV7-2 NA TGTGCCAGCAGCCTACAGGGGACAAGTTTCACAGATACGCAGTATTTT CASSLQGTSFTDTQYF
NA 16 TRBJ1-2 TRBV7-9 NA TGTGCCAGCAGCCCCACTCACCTGTATTCTAACCATGGCTACACCTTC CASSPTHLYSNHGYTF
NA 12 TRBJ2-5 TRBV7-2 NA TGTGCCAGCACCAGGGGGGCAGGGGCCCAGTACTTC CASTRGAGAQYF
NA 10 TRBJ2-1 TRBV7-2 NA TGTGCCAGCAGCTTATTTGAGCAGTTCTTC CASSLFEQFF
NA 14 TRBJ1-1 TRBV7-9 NA TGTGCCAGCAGCTTAGAGGTAGAGAACACTGAAGCTTTCTTT CASSLEVENTEAFF
TRBD1 17 TRBJ1-2 TRBV4-1 NA TGCGCCAGCAGCCAACCCCCATTCGGACAGGGTGAAAGTGGCCACACCTTC CASSQPPFGQGESGHTF
TRBD1 16 TRBJ2-4 TRBV11-2 NA TGTGCCAGCAGCTTTAGGGGGCCCCACACAGGAATCATTCAGTACTTC CASSFRGPHTGIIQYF
NA 13 TRBJ2-3 TRBV20-1 NA TGCAGTGCTGTACTAGAGAACACAGATACGCAGTATTTT CSAVLENTDTQYF
TRBD1 15 TRBJ2-7 TRBV6-2/TRBV6-3 NA TGTGCCAGCAGTTATCGCCCGGGACAGATCTACGAGCAGTACTTC CASSYRPGQIYEQYF
NA 12 TRBJ2-3 TRBV14 NA TGTGCCAGCAGTACGGAGGGCTATACGCAGTATTTT CASSTEGYTQYF
TRBD2 14 TRBJ2-1 TRBV29-1 many TGCAGCGTTAAGACTAGCGGGAGGGAGGTTGAGCAGTTCTTC CSVKTSGREVEQFF
TRBD1 12 TRBJ2-3 TRBV12-3/TRBV12-4 NA TGTGCCAGCAGCCGACAGGGAGTCGAGCTGTATTTT CASSRQGVELYF
NA 14 TRBJ1-2 TRBV29-1 NA TGCAGCGTCTACCAGGCCCGGGGTGGCGGTGGCTACACCTTC CSVYQARGGGGYTF
TRBD1 17 TRBJ2-3 TRBV12-3/TRBV12-4 NA TGTGCCAGCAGTTTAACCCCGACAGGGCCCCTCACAGATACGCAGTATTTT CASSLTPTGPLTDTQYF
TRBD2 17 TRBJ2-3 TRBV13 NA TGTGCCAGCAGCTCCAGGACTAGCGGGAGGGCCACAGATACGCAGTATTTT CASSSRTSGRATDTQYF
NA 14 TRBJ2-3 TRBV5-5 NA TGTGCCGGCAGCGGGGGACAGGGCACAGATACGCAGTATTTT CAGSGGQGTDTQYF
NA 14 TRBJ2-7 TRBV28 NA TGTGCCAGCAGTTTCGGGACGCGGGTCTACGAGCAGTACTTC CASSFGTRVYEQYF
TRBD2 16 TRBJ2-5 TRBV20-1 NA TGCAGTGCTAGAGATCGGCTAGCGGTTCCTCAAGAGACCCAGTACTTC CSARDRLAVPQETQYF
NA 15 TRBJ2-3 TRBV27 NA TGTGCCACCAGATCCGGGCCAAGGGGCACAGATACGCAGTATTTT CATRSGPRGTDTQYF
NA 15 TRBJ2-5 TRBV24-1 NA TGTGCCACCAGTGACGTTTCGGGATCCCAAGAGACCCAGTACTTC CATSDVSGSQETQYF
TRBD2 14 TRBJ2-1 TRBV6-5 few TGTGCCAGCAGCCTCGGCGGGAGAAACAATGAGCAGTTCTTC CASSLGGRNNEQFF
NA 13 TRBJ2-5 TRBV28 few TGTGCCACCCTCGGACAGATTCAAGAGACCCAGTACTTC CATLGQIQETQYF